The 25 T cell receptor beta chains below were found in one sample sequenced in a study of T cell changes during pregnancy in multiple sclerosis. TCRdb's copy holds only in-frame clones and misses some; the assay was immunoSEQ multiplex PCR. The sample includes about 51,000 clones, 93% of them seen just once. This specimen was peripheral blood, taken in the second trimester of pregnancy. Receptor source: a female donor with multiple sclerosis, enrolled in a pregnancy study.

The chain employs TRBV5-8 and TRBJ1-5; 10 positions match TRBD1. The CDR3 is 14 residues long. The J segment lost 6 bases and the V segment lost 4 bases, leaving 4 bases of the junction unmatched. Germline V lookup: CDR1 SGHTS, CDR2 YDEGEE. CDR3 in amino acids: CASSPGQGIQPQHF. The CDR3 nucleotides read TGTGCCAGCAGCCCGGGACAGGGGATTCAGCCCCAGCATTTT.

The genes are TRBV29-1 and TRBJ2-7; 11 positions match TRBD1. Trimming removed 5 bases from V and 2 bases from J; junction bases left unmatched: 8. Germline V gene data show CDR1 as SQVTM and CDR2 as ANQGSEA. The CDR3 sequence is 15 residues long. The CDR3 nucleotides read TGCAGCGTTTCTTCTGGGACAGGGGGGCCCTACGAGCAGTACTTC. This gives the protein CSVSSGTGGPYEQYF.

The sample holds one count of this clone. The V call is TRBV6-5, the J call TRBJ2-7; 11 bases match TRBD2. V was pared by 6 bases and J by 6 bases, with 7 bases of the junction left unmatched. CDR1 and CDR2 from the germline V gene are MNHEY and SVGAGI. The CDR3 has 14 residues. In nucleotides, the CDR3 is TGTGCCAGCAGAGGACTAGCGGGTCATCTCGAGCAGTACTTC. This codes for CASRGLAGHLEQYF.

Only one count was recorded for this clone. The CDR3 protein is CASSPGLREKLFF. The DNA of the CDR3 is TGTGCCAGCTCACCTGGGCTAAGGGAAAAACTGTTTTTT. The rearrangement uses TRBV18 and TRBJ1-4; no reliable D call. CDR1 is KGHSH and CDR2 is LQKENI in the germline V gene. This CDR3 contains 13 residues. Trimming cost V 3 bases and J 8 bases, with 10 bases left between them. Complete variable domain (other parts from reference TRBV18 and TRBJ1-4): NAGVMQNPRHLVRRRGQEARLRCSPMKGHSHVYWYRQLPEEGLKFMVYLQKENIIDESGMPKERFSAEFPKEGPSILRIQQVVRGDSAAYFCASSPGLREKLFFGSGTQLSVL.

The chain is built from TRBV18 and TRBJ2-5; maybe TRBD2 (6 bases). The CDR3 is made up of 14 amino acids. Germline CDR1 KGHSH, CDR2 LQKENI. Trimming left V 3 bases short and J 4 bases short, with 12 bases between. In DNA, the CDR3 is TGTGCCAGCTCACCCAACTGGGGGGTAGAGACCCAGTACTTC. It codes for CASSPNWGVETQYF.

This rearrangement joins TRBV6-1 to TRBJ1-5; D gene uncertain. Germline loops: CDR1 MNHNS, CDR2 SASEGT. Trimming left V 3 bases short and J 7 bases short, with 7 bases between. This CDR3 spans 12 amino acids. The CDR3 protein is CASSDPPQPQHF. CDR3 DNA: TGTGCCAGCAGTGATCCCCCACAGCCCCAGCATTTT.

The rearrangement joins TRBV29-1 to TRBJ2-2; 7 bases are shared with TRBD2. Germline V lookup: CDR1 SQVTM, CDR2 ANQGSEA. The CDR3 is 14 amino acids. The V gene end was trimmed by 5 bases and the J gene end by 8 bases; junction bases not matched to a gene: 11. CDR3: CSVLRTSPLGELFF. In DNA, the CDR3 is TGCAGCGTTCTAAGGACTAGTCCTCTGGGGGAGCTGTTTTTT.

In nucleotides, the CDR3 is TGTGCCAGCAGCTTAGTTAGGGGTCAGCAAGAGACCCAGTACTTC. As protein: CASSLVRGQQETQYF. The chain has TRBV7-2 and TRBJ2-5; possible D gene TRBD1, 5 bases. The V end was cut by 1 base, the J end by 2 bases, with 11 bases between. CDR1 and CDR2 from the germline V gene are SGHTA and FQGNSA. This CDR3 comprises 15 residues.

The V gene is TRBV27, the J gene TRBJ1-1; D possibly corresponds to TRBD1 (6 bases). From germline, CDR1 is MNHEY and CDR2 SMNVEV (reference sequence). The CDR3 contains 15 residues. V was shortened by 3 bases and J by 2 bases, with 13 bases between the two germline ends. The CDR3: CASSLDSPFNTEAFF. The CDR3 DNA follows: TGTGCCAGCAGTTTGGACAGTCCTTTTAACACTGAAGCTTTCTTT.

The J gene is TRBJ2-2, the V gene TRBV6-5, with 12 bases identical to TRBD2. The length of the CDR3 is 16 residues. The junction had 10 bases not matched to a gene; V was cut back by 4 bases and J by 10 bases. The germline V gene has CDR1 MNHEY and CDR2 SVGAGI. The CDR3 region has the DNA TGTGCCAGCAGTTCAAGTCTAGCGGGAGGGCCTGCGGAGCTGTTTTTT. It codes for CASSSSLAGGPAELFF.

The V and J genes are TRBV19 and TRBJ2-3; 13 positions agree with TRBD2. This CDR3 has 14 residues. In germline, CDR1 is LNHDA, CDR2 SQIVND (reference sequence). Trimming cost V 9 bases and J 7 bases; bases outside gene matches: 7. CDR3 loop: CASGLAGVENTQYF. The CDR3 coding sequence is TGTGCCAGCGGACTAGCGGGAGTGGAGAATACGCAGTATTTT. Using reference TRBV19 and TRBJ2-3 for the parts outside the CDR3, the full variable domain is DGGITQSPKYLFRKEGQNVTLSCEQNLNHDAMYWYRQDPGQGLRLIYYSQIVNDFQKGDIAEGYSVSREKKESFPLTVTSAQKNPTAFYLCASGLAGVENTQYFGPGTRLTVL.

V usage is TRBV7-3 and J usage is TRBJ1-1; TRBD1 aligns across 8 bases. The CDR3 contains 14 residues. Germline V gene data show CDR1 as SGHTA and CDR2 as FQGTGA. V trimming: 5 bases; J trimming: 4 bases; junction bases outside the gene matches: 6. This chain's CDR3 is CASSLTGGGTEAFF. As DNA, the CDR3 is TGTGCCAGCAGCCTTACAGGGGGGGGCACTGAAGCTTTCTTT.

V gene TRBV6-5 combines with J gene TRBJ1-6; no reliable D call. V was trimmed by 2 bases and J by 7 bases, leaving 9 bases between them. The CDR3 covers 14 residues. Per the germline V gene, CDR1 is MNHEY and CDR2 is SVGAGI. CDR3 in amino acids: CASSYPAGNSPLHF. CDR3 in DNA: TGTGCCAGCAGTTACCCAGCGGGGAATTCACCCCTCCACTTT.

The chain has TRBV19 and TRBJ1-3, with D possibly TRBD1 on 6 matching bases. CDR3 length equals 15 residues. Between the trimmed V and J ends, which lost 4 bases and 0 bases, there was a span of 10 bases. Germline V gene lookup returns CDR1 LNHDA and CDR2 SQIVND (reference sequence). This CDR3 reads CASSRGTISGNTIYF. The CDR3 coding sequence is TGTGCCAGTAGTAGAGGGACAATCTCTGGAAACACCATATATTTT.

J is TRBJ2-7 and V is TRBV15, with D tentatively TRBD2 (6 bases). This CDR3 comprises 15 residues. The germline V gene encodes CDR1 LNHNV and CDR2 YYDKDF (reference sequence). V shed 1 base and J shed 1 base, with 11 bases lying between them. CDR3 protein: CATSRGIAESYEQYF. The CDR3 DNA follows: TGTGCCACCAGCAGAGGGATAGCGGAGTCCTACGAGCAGTACTTC. The whole variable domain, filled in from reference TRBV15 and TRBJ2-7, reads DAMVIQNPRYQVTQFGKPVTLSCSQTLNHNVMYWYQQKSSQAPKLLFHYYDKDFNNEADTPDNFQSRRPNTSFCFLDIRSPGLGDTAMYLCATSRGIAESYEQYFGPGTRLTVT.

The rearrangement links TRBV6-5 to TRBJ2-2, with D unclear. Germline assignment: CDR1 MNHEY and CDR2 SVGAGI. The CDR3 is 15 amino acids. The V gene lost 0 bases and the J gene lost 2 bases, with 7 bases spanning the gap. CDR3: CASSYSQTNTGELFF. The CDR3 coding sequence is TGTGCCAGCAGTTACTCGCAGACTAACACCGGGGAGCTGTTTTTT.

V is TRBV9 and J is TRBJ1-2; D gene ambiguous. CDR1 and CDR2 from the germline V gene are SGDLS and YYNGEE. CDR3 length: 13 amino acids. V shed 0 bases and J shed 7 bases, with 10 bases lying between them. The CDR3 DNA follows: TGTGCCAGCAGCGTAGTGGAGTCGGGTGGCTACACCTTC. Its translation is CASSVVESGGYTF.

A single count supports this clone. The V gene is TRBV27, the J gene TRBJ2-3; D might be TRBD2 (6 bases). The CDR3 is 15 amino acids. Trimming removed 3 bases from V and 4 bases from J, with 14 bases in between. Looked up from germline, CDR1 is MNHEY and CDR2 is SMNVEV (reference sequence). CDR3 nucleotides: TGTGCCAGCAGTTTGCGGGGACCCTTAGCAGATACGCAGTATTTT. Protein product: CASSLRGPLADTQYF.

The rearrangement joins TRBV19 to TRBJ2-1, with 10 bases lining up with TRBD2. Germline-derived CDR1 and CDR2 are LNHDA and SQIVND (reference sequence). The CDR3 contains 17 residues. V gave up 3 bases and J gave up 10 bases; unmatched junction bases: 15. CDR3 DNA: TGTGCCAGTAGTATTCGTCTAGCGGGAGAGCTAAGATTGGAGCAGTTCTTC. The encoded protein is CASSIRLAGELRLEQFF.

This rearrangement joins TRBV29-1 to TRBJ2-3; 7 nucleotides match TRBD1. After removal of 0 bases from V and 2 bases from J, the junction contained 14 bases not matched to a gene. Germline V CDR1 and CDR2: SQVTM, ANQGSEA. The CDR3 runs 18 residues. Written as DNA, the CDR3 is TGCAGCGTTGAAGATCACGGAAGGGGGCAGGCCTACACAGATACGCAGTATTTT. Translating it yields CSVEDHGRGQAYTDTQYF.

The CDR3 spells CASSLGLLVDTQYF. In nucleotides, the CDR3 is TGTGCCAGCAGCTTAGGACTCCTTGTTGATACGCAGTATTTT. The rearrangement uses TRBV7-2 and TRBJ2-3; D unresolved. Germline V CDR1 and CDR2: SGHTA, FQGNSA. The CDR3 length is 14 residues. V was shortened by 1 base and J by 6 bases, with 11 bases between the two germline ends.

The sample holds many counts of this clone. The chain combines TRBV6-4 with TRBJ2-3, with a possible D match to TRBD2 (6 bases). The CDR3 is 14 amino acids. The germline V and J ends were trimmed by 2 bases and 4 bases, with 10 bases remaining between them. The germline gives CDR1 MRHNA, CDR2 SNTAGT. CDR3 residues: CASSDAAGSDTQYF. The DNA of the CDR3 is TGTGCCAGCAGTGACGCAGCGGGCTCAGATACGCAGTATTTT.

J is TRBJ1-4 and V is TRBV28; 10 bases line up with TRBD1. V shed 10 bases, J shed 2 bases, and the junction held 10 bases outside the gene matches. The CDR3 is 16 amino acids. CDR1 is MDHEN and CDR2 is SYDVKM in the germline V gene. CDR3 region: CATVGQGGITNEKLFF. In DNA, the CDR3 is TGTGCCACCGTAGGACAGGGGGGTATCACTAATGAAAAACTGTTTTTT.

The chain uses TRBV6-1 and TRBJ2-6, with 8 bases that match TRBD1. Germline-derived CDR1 and CDR2 are MNHNS and SASEGT. The junction had 3 bases not matched to a gene; V was cut back by 6 bases and J by 2 bases. CDR3 length equals 15 residues. The chain's CDR3 is CASSRTGTGANVLTF. CDR3 sequence (DNA): TGTGCCAGCAGCCGGACAGGGACTGGGGCCAACGTCCTGACTTTC.

This chain connects TRBV19 to TRBJ1-1, with 7 bases fitting TRBD1. The CDR3 is 14 residues long. Germline V gene lookup returns CDR1 LNHDA and CDR2 SQIVND (reference sequence). J was trimmed by 4 bases and V by 5 bases; bases with no gene match: 7. Here the CDR3 DNA reads TGTGCCAGTAGTGCAGAGGGGGCGAGCACTGAAGCTTTCTTT. This gives the protein CASSAEGASTEAFF.